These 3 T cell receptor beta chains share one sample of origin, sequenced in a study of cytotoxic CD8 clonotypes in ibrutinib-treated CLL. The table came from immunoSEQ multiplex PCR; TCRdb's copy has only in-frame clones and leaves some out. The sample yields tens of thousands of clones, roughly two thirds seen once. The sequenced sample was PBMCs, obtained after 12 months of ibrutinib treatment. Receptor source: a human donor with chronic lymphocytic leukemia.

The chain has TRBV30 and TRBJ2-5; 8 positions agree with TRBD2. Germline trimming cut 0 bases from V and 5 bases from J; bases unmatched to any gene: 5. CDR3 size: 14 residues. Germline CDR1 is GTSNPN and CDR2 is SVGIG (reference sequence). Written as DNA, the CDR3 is TGTGCCTGGAGTGTAGGCGGGGGGATCGAGACCCAGTACTTC. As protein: CAWSVGGGIETQYF.

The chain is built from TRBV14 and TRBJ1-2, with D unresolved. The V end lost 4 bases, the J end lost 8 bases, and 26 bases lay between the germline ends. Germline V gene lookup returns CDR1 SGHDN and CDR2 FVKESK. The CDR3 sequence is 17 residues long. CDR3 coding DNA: TGTGCCAGCAGCCCGGGAAACCTACGATTCCAATTCCGAGGCTACACCTTC. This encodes CASSPGNLRFQFRGYTF.

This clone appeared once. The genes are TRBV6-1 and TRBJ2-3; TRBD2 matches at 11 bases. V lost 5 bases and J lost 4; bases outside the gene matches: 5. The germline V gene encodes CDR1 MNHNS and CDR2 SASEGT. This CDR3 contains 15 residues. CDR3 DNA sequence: TGTGCCAGCAGTCTTTTAGCGGGGGGGCCAGATACGCAGTATTTT. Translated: CASSLLAGGPDTQYF.